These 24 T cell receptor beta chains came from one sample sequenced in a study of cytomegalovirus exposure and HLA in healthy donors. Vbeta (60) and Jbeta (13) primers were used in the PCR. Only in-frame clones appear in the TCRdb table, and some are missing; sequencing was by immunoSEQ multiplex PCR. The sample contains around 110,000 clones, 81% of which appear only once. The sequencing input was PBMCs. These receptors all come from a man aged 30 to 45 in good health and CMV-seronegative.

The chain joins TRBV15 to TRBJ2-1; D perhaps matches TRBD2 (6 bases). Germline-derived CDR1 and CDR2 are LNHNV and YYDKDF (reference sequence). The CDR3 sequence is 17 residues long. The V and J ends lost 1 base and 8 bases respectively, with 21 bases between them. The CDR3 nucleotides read TGTGCCACCAGCAGAGGCCTAGCGCCGGGGCCAGTCCATGAGCAGTTCTTC. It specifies CATSRGLAPGPVHEQFF.

CDR3 residues: CASSEGPGQGSPLHF. CDR3 coding DNA: TGCGCCAGCAGTGAAGGCCCGGGACAGGGGTCACCCCTCCACTTT. This chain joins TRBV10-1 and TRBJ1-6; TRBD1 matches at 10 bases. The CDR3 totals 15 residues. The V segment lost 3 bases and the J segment 10 bases; nucleotides outside the gene matches: 6. Germline CDR1 reads WNHNN; CDR2 reads SYGVQD (reference sequence).

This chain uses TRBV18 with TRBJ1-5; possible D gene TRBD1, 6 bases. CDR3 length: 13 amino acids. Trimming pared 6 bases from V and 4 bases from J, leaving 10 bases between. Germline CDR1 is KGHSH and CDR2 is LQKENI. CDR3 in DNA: TGTGCCAGCTCCCCGACAGGAAATCAGCCCCAGCATTTT. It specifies CASSPTGNQPQHF.

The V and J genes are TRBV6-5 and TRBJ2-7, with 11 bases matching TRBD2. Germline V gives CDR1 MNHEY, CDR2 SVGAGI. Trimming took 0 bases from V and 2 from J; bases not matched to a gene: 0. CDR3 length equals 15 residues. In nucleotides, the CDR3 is TGTGCCAGCAGTTACTCGGGACTAGCGGCCTACGAGCAGTACTTC. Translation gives CASSYSGLAAYEQYF.

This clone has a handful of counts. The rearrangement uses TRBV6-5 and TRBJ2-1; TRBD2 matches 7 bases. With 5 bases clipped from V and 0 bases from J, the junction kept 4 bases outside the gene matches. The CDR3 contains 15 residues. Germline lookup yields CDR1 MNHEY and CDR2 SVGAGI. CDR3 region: CASSPSGNSYNEQFF. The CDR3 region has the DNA TGTGCCAGCAGTCCCAGCGGGAACTCCTACAATGAGCAGTTCTTC.

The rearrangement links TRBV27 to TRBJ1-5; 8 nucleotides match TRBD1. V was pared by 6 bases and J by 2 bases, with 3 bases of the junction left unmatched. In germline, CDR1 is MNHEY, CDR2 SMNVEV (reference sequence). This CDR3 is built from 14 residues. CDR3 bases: TGTGCCAGCAGCCCGGGACAGGGCAATCAGCCCCAGCATTTT. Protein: CASSPGQGNQPQHF.

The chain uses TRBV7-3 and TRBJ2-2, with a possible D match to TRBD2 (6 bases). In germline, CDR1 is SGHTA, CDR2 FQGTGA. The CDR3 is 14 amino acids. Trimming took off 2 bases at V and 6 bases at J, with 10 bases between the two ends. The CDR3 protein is CASSLGPSAGELFF. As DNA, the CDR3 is TGTGCCAGCAGCTTAGGGCCTAGCGCCGGGGAGCTGTTTTTT. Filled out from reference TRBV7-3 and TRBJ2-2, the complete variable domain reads GAGVSQTPSNKVTEKGKYVELRCDPISGHTALYWYRQSLGQGPEFLIYFQGTGAADDSGLPNDRFFAVRPEGSVSTLKIQRTERGDSAVYLCASSLGPSAGELFFGEGSRLTVL.

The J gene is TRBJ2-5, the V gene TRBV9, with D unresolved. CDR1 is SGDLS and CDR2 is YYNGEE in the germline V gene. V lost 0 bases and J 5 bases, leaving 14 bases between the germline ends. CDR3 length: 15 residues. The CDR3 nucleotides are TGTGCCAGCAGCGTAGGTGTCCTCCGTATGGAGACCCAGTACTTC. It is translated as CASSVGVLRMETQYF.

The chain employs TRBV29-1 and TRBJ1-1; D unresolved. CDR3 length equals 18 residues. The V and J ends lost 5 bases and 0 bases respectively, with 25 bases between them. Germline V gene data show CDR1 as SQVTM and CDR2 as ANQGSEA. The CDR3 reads CSVPPLAVSSVLNTEAFF. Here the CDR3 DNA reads TGCAGCGTTCCCCCCCTTGCGGTCTCAAGCGTTTTGAACACTGAAGCTTTCTTT.

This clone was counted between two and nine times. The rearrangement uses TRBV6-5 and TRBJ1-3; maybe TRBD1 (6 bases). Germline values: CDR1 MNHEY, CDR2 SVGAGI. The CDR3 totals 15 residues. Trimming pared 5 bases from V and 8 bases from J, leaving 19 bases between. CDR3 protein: CASSPLGGGRHTIYF. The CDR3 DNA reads TGTGCCAGCAGTCCATTGGGAGGGGGGAGACACACCATATATTTT.

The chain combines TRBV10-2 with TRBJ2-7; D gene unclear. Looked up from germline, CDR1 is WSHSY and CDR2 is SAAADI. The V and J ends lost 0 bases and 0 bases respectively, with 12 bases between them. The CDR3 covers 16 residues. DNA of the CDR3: TGCGCCAGCAGTGAGTCGATCCAGGCCTACTCCTACGAGCAGTACTTC. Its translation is CASSESIQAYSYEQYF.

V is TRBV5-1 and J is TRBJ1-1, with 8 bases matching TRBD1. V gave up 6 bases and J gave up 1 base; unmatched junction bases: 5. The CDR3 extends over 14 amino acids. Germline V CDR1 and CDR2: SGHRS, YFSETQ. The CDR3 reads CASTGTGQNTEAFF. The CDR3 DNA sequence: TGCGCCAGCACCGGGACAGGACAGAACACTGAAGCTTTCTTT.

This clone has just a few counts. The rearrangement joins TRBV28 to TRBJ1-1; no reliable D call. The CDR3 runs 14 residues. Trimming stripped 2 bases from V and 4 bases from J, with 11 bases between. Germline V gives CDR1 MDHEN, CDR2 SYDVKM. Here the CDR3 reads CASSLAGSGTEAFF. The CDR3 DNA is TGTGCCAGCAGTTTAGCTGGGTCAGGCACTGAAGCTTTCTTT.

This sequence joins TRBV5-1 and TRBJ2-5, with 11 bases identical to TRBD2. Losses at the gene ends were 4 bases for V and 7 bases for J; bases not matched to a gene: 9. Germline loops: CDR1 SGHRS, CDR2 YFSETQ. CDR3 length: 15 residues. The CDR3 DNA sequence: TGCGCCAGCAGCCCCACTAGCGGGGGCCCGTTGACCCAGTACTTC. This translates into CASSPTSGGPLTQYF.

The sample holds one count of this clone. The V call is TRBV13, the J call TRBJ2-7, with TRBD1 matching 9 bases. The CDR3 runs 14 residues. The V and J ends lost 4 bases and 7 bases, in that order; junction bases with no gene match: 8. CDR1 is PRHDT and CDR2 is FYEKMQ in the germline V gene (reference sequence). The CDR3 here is CASSSDSGTGEQYF. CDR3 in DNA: TGTGCCAGCAGCTCAGACTCCGGGACAGGGGAGCAGTACTTC.

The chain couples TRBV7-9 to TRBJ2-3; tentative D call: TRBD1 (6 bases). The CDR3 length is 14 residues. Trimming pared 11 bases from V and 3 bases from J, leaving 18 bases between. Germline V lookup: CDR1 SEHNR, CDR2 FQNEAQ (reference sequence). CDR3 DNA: TGTGCCCATTCGAGGGGACAAGCGACAGATACGCAGTATTTT. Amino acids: CAHSRGQATDTQYF.

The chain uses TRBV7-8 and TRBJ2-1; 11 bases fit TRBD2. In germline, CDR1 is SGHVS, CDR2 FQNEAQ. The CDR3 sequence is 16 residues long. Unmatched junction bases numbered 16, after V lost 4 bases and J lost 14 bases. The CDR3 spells CASSYNIWTSGPQKFF. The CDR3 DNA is TGTGCCAGCAGCTACAACATTTGGACTAGCGGGCCCCAAAAGTTCTTC.

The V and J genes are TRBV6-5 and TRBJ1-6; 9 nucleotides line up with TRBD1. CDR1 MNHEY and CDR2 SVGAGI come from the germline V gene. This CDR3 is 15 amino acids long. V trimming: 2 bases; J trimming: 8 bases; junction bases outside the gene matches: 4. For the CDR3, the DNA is TGTGCCAGCAGTTACACAGGGGGCCGAGATTCACCCCTCCACTTT. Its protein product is CASSYTGGRDSPLHF.

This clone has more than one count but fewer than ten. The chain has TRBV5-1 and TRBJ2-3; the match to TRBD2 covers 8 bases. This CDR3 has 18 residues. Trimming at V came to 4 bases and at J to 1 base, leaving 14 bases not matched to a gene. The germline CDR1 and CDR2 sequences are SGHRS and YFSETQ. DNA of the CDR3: TGCGCCAGCAGCCCGGATGTCGGTACCGGGGGGGGCACAGATACGCAGTATTTT. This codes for CASSPDVGTGGGTDTQYF.

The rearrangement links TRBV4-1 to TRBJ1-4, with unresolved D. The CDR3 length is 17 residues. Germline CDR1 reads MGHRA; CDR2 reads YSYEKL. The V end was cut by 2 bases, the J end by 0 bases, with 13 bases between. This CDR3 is CASSQPSGRTTNEKLFF. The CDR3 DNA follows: TGCGCCAGCAGCCAACCGTCCGGCAGGACAACTAATGAAAAACTGTTTTTT.

The CDR3 bases are TGTGCCAGCAGTTTAGGGCTGTACACAGATACGCAGTATTTT. It yields the protein CASSLGLYTDTQYF. V and J are TRBV28 and TRBJ2-3; no definite D call. The CDR3 contains 14 residues. Germline V lookup: CDR1 MDHEN, CDR2 SYDVKM. V lost 2 bases to trimming and J lost 2 bases, with 8 bases between them.

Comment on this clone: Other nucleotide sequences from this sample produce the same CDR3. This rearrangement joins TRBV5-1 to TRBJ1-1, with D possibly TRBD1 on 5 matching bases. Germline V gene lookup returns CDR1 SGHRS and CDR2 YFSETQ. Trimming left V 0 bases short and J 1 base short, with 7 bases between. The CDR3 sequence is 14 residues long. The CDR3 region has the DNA TGCGCCAGCAGCTTGGACGGGGGGAACACTGAAGCTTTCTTT. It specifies CASSLDGGNTEAFF.

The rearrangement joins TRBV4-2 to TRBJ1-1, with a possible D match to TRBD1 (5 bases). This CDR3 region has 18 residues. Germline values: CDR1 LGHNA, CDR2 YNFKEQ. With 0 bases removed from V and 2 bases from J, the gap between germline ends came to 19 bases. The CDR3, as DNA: TGTGCCAGCAGCCAAGATTGGCCGGGGGATGGGCTTAACACTGAAGCTTTCTTT. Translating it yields CASSQDWPGDGLNTEAFF.

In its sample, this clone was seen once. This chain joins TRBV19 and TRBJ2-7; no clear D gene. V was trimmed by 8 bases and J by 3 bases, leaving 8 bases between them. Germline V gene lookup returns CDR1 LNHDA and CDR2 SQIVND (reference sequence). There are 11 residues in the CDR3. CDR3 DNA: TGTGCCAGTTGGTCAGGCTACGAGCAGTACTTC. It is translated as CASWSGYEQYF. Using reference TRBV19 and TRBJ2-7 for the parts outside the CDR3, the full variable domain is DGGITQSPKYLFRKEGQNVTLSCEQNLNHDAMYWYRQDPGQGLRLIYYSQIVNDFQKGDIAEGYSVSREKKESFPLTVTSAQKNPTAFYLCASWSGYEQYFGPGTRLTVT.